The rows below give T cell receptor beta chains drawn from one sample of a study of blood T cell repertoires in COVID-19. TCRdb's copy holds only in-frame clones and misses some; the assay was immunoSEQ multiplex PCR. The data hold 250,000 to 350,000 clones, with over 85% observed a single time. Sequencing input: PBMCs or T cells enriched from blood (not recorded which). Receptors were obtained from a woman aged 50 to 60 who had been exposed to COVID-19. Both conserved end residues are part of each CDR3. D genes are given only for firm matches. Only part of the rows carry a size: once, few, many, or a class if the clone is expanded.

-	-	TRBV1	TRBJ2-2	TGCACCAGCAGCCAATCGGTCCTAGCGCCGAACACCGGGGAGCTGTTTTTT	CTSSQSVLAPNTGELFF
-	-	TRBV5-6	TRBJ1-6	TGTGCCAGCAGAAGAAAAACAGAGCTTTCACCCCTCCACTTT	CASRRKTELSPLHF
-	-	TRBV4-1	TRBJ1-1	TGCGCCAGCAGCCAAGCCCCAGGGGTAGACACTGAAGCTTTCTTT	CASSQAPGVDTEAFF
-	TRBD1	TRBV7-9	TRBJ1-6	TGTGCCAGCAGCTTTACCGGGACAGAAAATTCACCCCTCCACTTT	CASSFTGTENSPLHF
-	TRBD1	TRBV3-1/TRBV3-2	TRBJ2-7	TGTGCCAGCAGCCAAGGTAGGGGGCTTTACGAGCAGTACTTC	CASSQGRGLYEQYF
-	-	TRBV15	TRBJ2-7	TGTGCCACCAGCAGAGATAGCAACAGGATATACGAGCAGTACTTC	CATSRDSNRIYEQYF
-	TRBD1	TRBV5-8	TRBJ1-4	TGTGCCACCCAAGACAGGGGGTCGGTAAATGAAAAACTGTTTTTT	CATQDRGSVNEKLFF
-	-	TRBV5-1	TRBJ2-7	TGCGCCAGCGGCGATATCACCAGGGGGGAGTTCCACGAGCAGTACTTC	CASGDITRGEFHEQYF
-	-	TRBV28	TRBJ2-5	TGTGCCAGCAGTTTCGCAGGGGGACTCAGGGCCCAGTACTTC	CASSFAGGLRAQYF
-	-	TRBV10-3	TRBJ1-2	TGTGCCATCAGGGGTATTCGGGAAAGTACCGGCTATGGCTACACCTTC	CAIRGIRESTGYGYTF
-	TRBD2	TRBV10-3	TRBJ2-2	TGTGCCATCAGAGATACTAGCGGGGGGGTGAACACCGGGGAGCTGTTTTTT	CAIRDTSGGVNTGELFF
-	TRBD2	TRBV2	TRBJ2-5	TGTGCCAGTGGGACTAGCGGGGGGAGGGTGGAGACCCAGTACTTC	CASGTSGGRVETQYF
few	-	TRBV5-1	TRBJ1-5	TGCGCCAGCAGCCCCGACAGCCTAAATCAGCCCCAGCATTTT	CASSPDSLNQPQHF
few	TRBD1	TRBV19	TRBJ2-2	TGTGCCACCGCGGGACAGGGGAACACCGGGGAGCTGTTTTTT	CATAGQGNTGELFF
-	TRBD2	TRBV5-1	TRBJ2-1	TGCGCCAGCAGCTTGGTTGCGGGGGGTAACAATGAGCAGTTCTTC	CASSLVAGGNNEQFF
-	-	TRBV5-4	TRBJ1-6	TGTGCCAGCAGCTTGGGGGGCGCCAGGGAGGATTCACCCCTCCACTTT	CASSLGGAREDSPLHF
-	-	TRBV21-1	TRBJ1-6	TGTGCCAGCAGCAAGGTGGGGTCCCGGGAGGGCCTCTATAATTCACCCCTCCACTTT	CASSKVGSREGLYNSPLHF
-	TRBD1	TRBV9	TRBJ1-1	TGTGCCAGCAGCCCCGCTCCGCCCAGGGGGCTCACTGAAGCTTTCTTT	CASSPAPPRGLTEAFF
once	TRBD1	TRBV6-5	TRBJ1-4	TGTGCCAGCAGCCTAGGGACAGGAAGTGAAAAACTGTTTTTT	CASSLGTGSEKLFF
-	TRBD1	TRBV5-5	TRBJ2-2	TGTGCCAGCAGCCGGGACAGGGGGGGCGACACCGGGGAGCTGTTTTTT	CASSRDRGGDTGELFF
-	-	TRBV5-4	TRBJ1-1	TGTGCCAGCAGCTTGGGACAGGTGGGCACTGAAGCTTTCTTT	CASSLGQVGTEAFF
-	TRBD1	TRBV14	TRBJ1-1	TGTGCCAGCAGCGTACAGGGGACGGACACTGAAGCTTTCTTT	CASSVQGTDTEAFF
-	-	TRBV2	TRBJ1-1	TGTGCCAGCAGCGCGGTTGGGGCCGAAGCTTTCTTT	CASSAVGAEAFF
once	-	TRBV3-1/TRBV3-2	TRBJ2-1	TGTGCCAGCAGCCAAGATTTTAACAATGAGCAGTTCTTC	CASSQDFNNEQFF
-	-	TRBV7-2	TRBJ2-7	TGTGCCAGCAGCTTATCCGGCGGGGAATCCTACGAGCAGTACTTC	CASSLSGGESYEQYF
few	TRBD1	TRBV5-8	TRBJ1-2	TGTGCCAGCAGCTCTCAGGGACAGAACTATGGCTACACCTTC	CASSSQGQNYGYTF
-	-	TRBV13	TRBJ1-6	TGTGCCAGCAGCTTAGGCTCGGGGCGACTAGCATCACCCCTCCACTTT	CASSLGSGRLASPLHF
few	-	TRBV7-9	TRBJ1-3	TGTGCCAGCAGCTGGGGCGCCGCCTCTGGAAACACCATATATTTT	CASSWGAASGNTIYF
-	-	TRBV7-8	TRBJ2-1	TGTGCCAGCAGCCGGAGCACCACCGAGCAGTTCTTC	CASSRSTTEQFF
-	TRBD1	TRBV19	TRBJ2-7	TGTGCCAGTAGAATCGGGACAGGGTCCTACGAGCAGTACTTC	CASRIGTGSYEQYF
-	-	TRBV28	TRBJ1-2	TGTGCCAGCAGTGTTTTTCCGAGCTATCGGGGCTACACCTTC	CASSVFPSYRGYTF
-	-	TRBV10-3	TRBJ2-7	TGTGCCATCGCGCGGGCAGACTCCTACGAGCAGTACTTC	CAIARADSYEQYF
-	-	TRBV19	TRBJ1-3	TGTGCCAGTAGTACCCTTGGAAACACCATATATTTT	CASSTLGNTIYF
-	-	TRBV25-1	TRBJ2-2	TGTGCCAGCTTCGGGGGTGGCACCGGGGAGCTGTTTTTT	CASFGGGTGELFF
-	-	TRBV11-2	TRBJ1-1	TGTGCCAGCAGCTTAGGACGGAGCGGCCGAACACTTGGCACTGAAGCTTTCTTT	CASSLGRSGRTLGTEAFF
-	-	TRBV7-7	TRBJ2-5	TGTGCTAGCAGCGCGGCTAGTTCCCCAGAGACCCAGTACTTC	CASSAASSPETQYF
once	-	TRBV2	TRBJ2-3	TGTGCCAGCGGTACCGGTTGGAGGCCAGATACGCAGTATTTT	CASGTGWRPDTQYF
-	TRBD1	TRBV30	TRBJ1-5	TGTGCCTGGAGTGTACCGGGACAGGGCTTCGCTCAGCCCCAGCATTTT	CAWSVPGQGFAQPQHF
-	TRBD1	TRBV5-1	TRBJ1-1	TGCGCCAGCAGCTTGACAGGGGCGAACACTGAAGCTTTCTTT	CASSLTGANTEAFF
-	-	TRBV6-5	TRBJ2-7	TGTGCCAGCAGTTGGACAGTTTCCTACGAGCAGTACTTC	CASSWTVSYEQYF
-	TRBD1	TRBV6-5	TRBJ2-7	TGTGCCAGCAGTACGGGGACAGATGCCTACGAGCAGTACTTC	CASSTGTDAYEQYF
-	-	TRBV27	TRBJ1-3	TGTGCCAGCAGAAGATTTGGACAAACCTCTGGAAACACCATATATTTT	CASRRFGQTSGNTIYF
-	-	TRBV2	TRBJ2-2	TGTGCCAGCACCAAGGGGGGGGCCCCCGGGGAGCTGTTTTTT	CASTKGGAPGELFF
once	-	TRBV5-1	TRBJ1-4	TGCGCCAGCAGCCACGGCGACAAGTCTGAAAAACTGTTTTTT	CASSHGDKSEKLFF
-	-	TRBV15	TRBJ2-2	TGTGCCACCAGCAGAGATGCGGGGTTTGGTACCGGGGAGCTGTTTTTT	CATSRDAGFGTGELFF